These 18 T cell receptor beta chains were all obtained from the same sample, sequenced in a study of T cell clonality in common variable immunodeficiency. The protocol was immunoSEQ multiplex PCR, while the TCRdb copy is restricted to in-frame clones and leaves out a portion. Singletons are absent from the sample, which has approximately 81,000 clones. Sequenced material: peripheral blood mononuclear cells. These TCRs come from a person aged 18 to 70 in good health.

In its sample, this clone was seen many times. The observed sequence ends 3 residues before the CDR3 terminus, with the missing tail filled in from the germline J gene. J is TRBJ2-3 and V is TRBV2; the match to TRBD2 covers 12 bases. Per germline, CDR1 SNHLY and CDR2 FYNNEI. V was clipped by 10 bases and J by 5 bases; unmatched bases: 7. CDR3 length equals 14 residues. The CDR3: CATLTSGSGDTQYF. CDR3 DNA (partial): TGTGCCACCCTGACTAGCGGGAGTGGAGATACG.

This clone was picked up a small number of times. The CDR3 extends 3 residues past the end of the read, so its final part is completed from the germline J gene. The V call is TRBV11-3, the J call TRBJ2-2; tentatively, D is TRBD2 (6 bases). The CDR3 totals 14 residues. The V and J ends lost 0 bases and 4 bases respectively, with 6 bases between them. The germline V gene encodes CDR1 SGHNT and CDR2 YENEEA. The CDR3 protein is CASSLEGGTGELFF. The CDR3 bases that were read are TGTGCCAGCAGCTTAGAGGGGGGCACCGGGGAG.

This clone was detected ten times or more. Coverage ceases 3 residues before the CDR3 finishes, and the germline J gene fills in the end. The gene calls are TRBV5-4 and TRBJ2-2; TRBD2 is a possible D gene (6 bases). The CDR3 consists of 16 residues. Germline assignment: CDR1 SGHNT and CDR2 YYREEE (reference sequence). Trimming removed 0 bases at V and 5 bases at J, with 14 bases between. The CDR3: CASSLGGTSITGELFF. The DNA read from the CDR3 is TGTGCCAGCAGCTTGGGGGGGACTTCTATTACCGGGGAG.

This clone appeared many times. The read ends 3 residues shy of where the CDR3 ends; the end is completed using the germline J gene. This chain links TRBV29-1 with TRBJ2-2; the D gene is possibly TRBD1 (6 bases). Germline V gives CDR1 SQVTM, CDR2 ANQGSEA. Trimming stripped 4 bases from V and 5 bases from J, with 11 bases between. CDR3 size: 13 residues. CDR3 sequence: CSVGLGGTGELFF. The covered CDR3 bases are TGCAGCGTTGGGTTAGGGGGTACCGGGGAG.

This clone was detected ten times or more. Read data end 3 residues before the CDR3 end; the end is taken from the germline J gene. The chain has TRBV7-3 and TRBJ2-2; TRBD2 aligns across 14 bases. CDR3 size: 18 residues. The germline V gene has CDR1 SGHTA and CDR2 FQGTGA. V lost 0 bases to trimming and J lost 7 bases; unmatched junction nucleotides: 7. The CDR3 protein is CASSLTGTSGRYHGELFF. CDR3 bases read: TGTGCCAGCAGCTTAACTGGGACTAGCGGGAGATATCACGGGGAG. Full variable domain (missing parts from reference TRBV7-3 and TRBJ2-2): GAGVSQTPSNKVTEKGKYVELRCDPISGHTALYWYRQSLGQGPEFLIYFQGTGAADDSGLPNDRFFAVRPEGSVSTLKIQRTERGDSAVYLCASSLTGTSGRYHGELFFGEGSRLTVL.

This clone was recorded many times. The CDR3 loop is CASKKGAGETQYF. CDR3 DNA, as far as it was read: TGTGCCAGTAAAAAGGGGGCTGGAGAGACC. The V and J genes are TRBV19 and TRBJ2-5, with 7 bases aligning to TRBD1. The read gets to within 3 residues of the CDR3 end, and the germline J gene fills in the rest. Per germline, CDR1 LNHDA and CDR2 SQIVND (reference sequence). The CDR3 covers 13 residues. After removal of 7 bases from V and 4 bases from J, the junction contained 6 bases not matched to a gene.

This clone has at least ten counts. The CDR3 end falls 3 residues outside the read, so it is completed with the germline J gene. The chain links TRBV3-1 (or the pseudogene TRBV3-2) to TRBJ1-4; unclear D gene. CDR3 length: 17 amino acids. V dropped 0 bases and J dropped 2 bases, with 13 bases sitting between them. Looked up from germline, CDR1 is LGHDT and CDR2 is YNNKEL (reference sequence). CDR3 amino acids: CASSQDRVLETNEKLFF. CDR3 bases read: TGTGCCAGCAGCCAAGATAGGGTGTTAGAGACTAATGAAAAA.

This clone has at least ten counts. The read stops 3 residues short of the end of the CDR3; the missing end is completed from the germline J gene. J is TRBJ2-7 and V is TRBV19; a weak D match, TRBD2 (6 bases). The germline V gene has CDR1 LNHDA and CDR2 SQIVND (reference sequence). There are 14 residues in the CDR3. Trimming pared 5 bases from V and 3 bases from J, leaving 14 bases between. CDR3 amino acids: CASSPGLGGYEQYF. The sequenced part of the CDR3 DNA is TGTGCCAGTAGTCCGGGACTTGGGGGCTACGAG.

The sample holds many counts of this clone. Germline is not matched at one junction end, which may reflect a read error. The read ends 3 residues early relative to the CDR3; the germline J gene fills the gap. The chain is built from TRBV4-2 and TRBJ2-7, with 7 bases identical to TRBD2. From germline, CDR1 is LGHNA and CDR2 YNFKEQ. The CDR3 covers 15 residues. CDR3: CASSQEAGEAYEQYF. CDR3 DNA, as far as it was read: TGCGCCAGCAGCCAAGAGGCGGGAGAGGCCTACGAG.

Many counts were recorded for this clone. The sequence runs out 3 residues before the end of the CDR3; the remainder is reconstructed from the germline J gene. V gene TRBV10-2 combines with J gene TRBJ2-3, with D tentatively TRBD1 (5 bases). The V and J ends lost 10 bases and 0 bases respectively, with 14 bases between them. The CDR3 length is 14 residues. CDR1 is WSHSY, CDR2 SAAADI, per germline. The CDR3 sequence is CATSKAGSTDTQYF. CDR3 DNA (partial): TGCGCCACCTCGAAGGCAGGGAGCACAGATACG.

There are many counts of this clone. The read falls 3 residues short of the CDR3 end, and the missing part is taken from the germline J gene. This chain joins TRBV7-9 and TRBJ1-2; D ambiguous. V was shortened by 0 bases and J by 3 bases, with 5 bases between the two germline ends. Germline loops: CDR1 SEHNR, CDR2 FQNEAQ (reference sequence). The CDR3 contains 13 residues. Incomplete CDR3 DNA: TGTGCCAGCAGCTTAGCGCGTGACTATGGC. Encoded protein: CASSLARDYG. The full CDR3 is CASSLARDYGYTF.

This clone was picked up many times. The read finishes 3 residues shy of the CDR3 end, and the germline J gene is used to complete it. The rearrangement joins TRBV19 to TRBJ2-1; 7 bases line up with TRBD2. This CDR3 has 13 amino acids. The V gene's germline CDR1 is LNHDA and CDR2 SQIVND (reference sequence). Trimming took 8 bases from V and 6 from J; bases not matched to a gene: 7. The sequenced part of the CDR3 DNA is TGTGCCAGTGAAGCGGGATACCGCAATGAG. This codes for CASEAGYRNE. The entire CDR3 is CASEAGYRNEQFF.

The table lists this clone with many counts. The covered CDR3 bases are TGTGCCAGTAGTCCGCGGACTAGCGGAAGCTACGAG. It yields the protein CASSPRTSGSYE. The CDR3 in full is CASSPRTSGSYEQYF. The chain links TRBV19 to TRBJ2-7, with 10 bases matching TRBD2. The DNA ends 3 residues before the CDR3 does, and the rest of the CDR3 is filled in from the germline J gene. With 5 bases clipped from V and 3 bases from J, the junction kept 7 bases outside the gene matches. CDR1 LNHDA and CDR2 SQIVND come from the germline V gene (reference sequence). The CDR3 is 15 residues long.

This clone was seen many times. The DNA read from the CDR3 is TGTGCCAGCTCACCAGTTCAGGGAAAGTCCTACAATGAG. Residues: CASSPVQGKSYNE. The full CDR3 is CASSPVQGKSYNEQFF. The chain has TRBV18 and TRBJ2-1; D may be TRBD1 (5 bases). The observed sequence ends 3 residues before the CDR3 terminus, with the missing tail filled in from the germline J gene. CDR1 and CDR2 from the germline V gene are KGHSH and LQKENI. The CDR3 spans 16 residues. V was cut by 2 bases and J by 1 base, with 12 bases left in between.

This clone was counted many times. The CDR3 end is not reached by the read, which stops 3 residues before it; the germline J gene fills it in. J is TRBJ1-5 and V is TRBV19; 7 bases align to TRBD1. V lost 3 bases to trimming and J lost 2 bases; unmatched junction nucleotides: 10. The CDR3 length is 17 residues. CDR1 and CDR2 from the germline V gene are LNHDA and SQIVND (reference sequence). CDR3 DNA, as far as it was read: TGTGCCAGTAGTATTAGACAGGGTGTTTCGGGCAATCAGCCC. Encoded protein: CASSIRQGVSGNQP. The entire CDR3 is CASSIRQGVSGNQPQHF.

There are many counts of this clone. The read gets to within 3 residues of the CDR3 end, and the germline J gene fills in the rest. The chain combines TRBV19 with TRBJ2-3; possibly TRBD1 for D (5 bases). This CDR3 is 14 amino acids long. Trimming removed 2 bases at V and 6 bases at J, with 12 bases between. Germline V gives CDR1 LNHDA, CDR2 SQIVND (reference sequence). The part of the CDR3 DNA that was read is TGTGCCAGTAGTATAAACAGGATCAGGGATACG. This gives the protein CASSINRIRDT. The whole CDR3 reads CASSINRIRDTQYF. The complete variable domain, with remaining parts taken from reference TRBV19 and TRBJ2-3, reads DGGITQSPKYLFRKEGQNVTLSCEQNLNHDAMYWYRQDPGQGLRLIYYSQIVNDFQKGDIAEGYSVSREKKESFPLTVTSAQKNPTAFYLCASSINRIRDTQYFGPGTRLTVL.

Ten or more counts support this clone. The CDR3 is cut off 3 residues early in the read; its end comes from the germline J gene. The rearrangement joins TRBV20-1 to TRBJ2-2, with 7 bases identical to TRBD2. Germline-derived CDR1 and CDR2 are DFQATT and SNEGSKA (reference sequence). The CDR3 consists of 18 residues. The ends lost 3 bases at V and 3 bases at J; junction bases unmatched: 16. The covered CDR3 bases are TGCAGTGCTAGGCATTCACTGTTAGCGGGTCGGTACACCGGGGAG. Amino acid sequence: CSARHSLLAGRYTGE. The full CDR3 reads CSARHSLLAGRYTGELFF.

This clone was recorded at least ten times. The CDR3 extends 3 residues past the end of the read, so its final part is completed from the germline J gene. This chain connects TRBV30 to TRBJ1-5; D is possibly TRBD1 (6 bases). CDR3 length equals 19 residues. Between the trimmed V and J ends, which lost 2 bases and 0 bases, there was a span of 23 bases. Looked up from germline, CDR1 is GTSNPN and CDR2 is SVGIG (reference sequence). The covered CDR3 bases are TGTGCCTGGAGTAGGGGTACCGGGACATACCGCTATAGCAATCAGCCC. Amino acids: CAWSRGTGTYRYSNQP. Given in full, the CDR3 is CAWSRGTGTYRYSNQPQHF.